The rows below give T cell receptor beta chains drawn from one sample of a study of response to subunit inactivated influenza vaccine. Each CDR3 protein is one row after TCRdb ran MiXCR on the RT-PCR reads. Of approximately 490,000 distinct CDR3 sequences in the sample, more than 7% were seen once. This specimen consisted of PBMCs from blood, obtained less than 25 months after vaccination. The receptor source for this set is a man aged 45 to 70 who received an inactivated influenza vaccine. Both conserved end residues are part of each CDR3. The order of the fields is D gene, V gene, clone size, J gene, CDR3 DNA, CDR3 protein. A D gene is named only where the DNA matches it firmly. For some rows the clone size is stated as once, few or many, or as a class when expanded; others skip it.

>TRBD1|TRBV2|.|TRBJ1-1
TGTGCCAGCAGCTACAGGGGGCTTAGCACTGAAGCTTTCTTT
CASSYRGLSTEAFF
>.|TRBV28|few|TRBJ1-1
TGTGCCAGCAGTTTACAGCGGACGAACACTGAAGCTTTCTTT
CASSLQRTNTEAFF
>.|TRBV23-1|.|TRBJ2-5
TGCGCCAGCAGTCAACCGACAGATCAAGAGACCCAGTACTTC
CASSQPTDQETQYF
>.|TRBV25-1|.|TRBJ2-3
TGTGCCAGCAGTGTAGGAGGGGGCCAAGATACGCAGTATTTT
CASSVGGGQDTQYF
>TRBD1|TRBV3-1|few|TRBJ2-3
TGTGCCAGCAGCCAGCAGACAGGGTTGGTTAATACGCAGTATTTT
CASSQQTGLVNTQYF
>.|TRBV10-1|few|TRBJ2-7
TGCGCCAGCACCTATATTGGGGAGTCCTACTACGAGCAGTACTTC
CASTYIGESYYEQYF
>TRBD1|TRBV12-5|.|TRBJ2-2
TGTGCTAGTGGCCCTCCCGGACAGGGGTCCGGGGAGCTGTTTTTT
CASGPPGQGSGELFF
>TRBD1|TRBV5-1|many|TRBJ1-1
TGCGCCAGCAGCTCTGGACAGGTCACTGAAGCTTTCTTT
CASSSGQVTEAFF
>TRBD1|TRBV29-1|many|TRBJ1-2
TGCAGCGGTGGGTCGACAGGGTGGGGCTACACCTTC
CSGGSTGWGYTF
>.|TRBV5-1|few|TRBJ1-3
TGCGCCAGCAGCTTGGGGCATACGGGAAACACCATATATTTT
CASSLGHTGNTIYF
>TRBD1|TRBV3-1|.|TRBJ2-7
TGTGCCAGCAGCCAAGTTGGGACAGGGGGAACCTCCTACGAGCAGTACTTC
CASSQVGTGGTSYEQYF
>.|TRBV29-1|few|TRBJ1-1
TGCAGCGTCCGAAGGGCTCTATCGAACACTGAAGCTTTCTTT
CSVRRALSNTEAFF
>.|TRBV7-3|few|TRBJ2-1
TGTGCCAGCAGTCCCCGACTCGGGTGGGAGCAGTTCTTC
CASSPRLGWEQFF
>.|TRBV5-1|many|TRBJ2-7
TGCGCCAGCAGCCTGGGGGAGGATTACGAGCAGTACTTC
CASSLGEDYEQYF
>.|TRBV4-1|.|TRBJ1-3
TGCGCCAGCAGCCAAGATCAGGGAGTTGGAAACACCATATATTTT
CASSQDQGVGNTIYF
>.|TRBV7-9|few|TRBJ2-7
TGTGCCAGCAGCTTAAAGGCGGGGTTGGGGTACGAGCAGTACTTC
CASSLKAGLGYEQYF
>TRBD2|TRBV27|few|TRBJ2-2
TGTGCCAGCAGTTCGACTAGCGGGGGGCCGAGGACCGGGGAGCTGTTTTTT
CASSSTSGGPRTGELFF
>.|TRBV10-2|once|TRBJ2-7
TGCGCCAGCCGGGACACGCACGGTGAGCAGTACTTC
CASRDTHGEQYF
>.|TRBV11-2|.|TRBJ2-3
TGTGCCAGCAGCTTCGTGGGAGCTTCTTTCACAGATACGCAGTATTTT
CASSFVGASFTDTQYF
>.|TRBV5-1|few|TRBJ2-5
TGCGCCAGCAGCGTACCGGGGGAAGAGGCCCAGTACTTC
CASSVPGEEAQYF
>TRBD1|TRBV6-1|few|TRBJ1-4
TGTGCCAGCAGAAAAACAGGGGTGACTAATGAAAAACTGTTTTTT
CASRKTGVTNEKLFF
>.|TRBV4-3|few|TRBJ2-7
TGCGCCAGCAGCCAAGATATGGGGGCCGAGCAGTACTTC
CASSQDMGAEQYF
>TRBD2|TRBV6-2/TRBV6-3|.|TRBJ2-7
TGTGCCAGCGTTTCCAGCGGGGGGACGGCGGCGTACTTC
CASVSSGGTAAYF
>TRBD2|TRBV4-3|many|TRBJ2-2
TGCGCCAGCAGCCAGTTACTAGCGGGGGGAAACACCGGGGAGCTGTTTTTT
CASSQLLAGGNTGELFF
>.|TRBV7-2|.|TRBJ2-5
TGTGCCAGCAGCTCAAGCGGAGGAGGGACCCAGTACTTC
CASSSSGGGTQYF